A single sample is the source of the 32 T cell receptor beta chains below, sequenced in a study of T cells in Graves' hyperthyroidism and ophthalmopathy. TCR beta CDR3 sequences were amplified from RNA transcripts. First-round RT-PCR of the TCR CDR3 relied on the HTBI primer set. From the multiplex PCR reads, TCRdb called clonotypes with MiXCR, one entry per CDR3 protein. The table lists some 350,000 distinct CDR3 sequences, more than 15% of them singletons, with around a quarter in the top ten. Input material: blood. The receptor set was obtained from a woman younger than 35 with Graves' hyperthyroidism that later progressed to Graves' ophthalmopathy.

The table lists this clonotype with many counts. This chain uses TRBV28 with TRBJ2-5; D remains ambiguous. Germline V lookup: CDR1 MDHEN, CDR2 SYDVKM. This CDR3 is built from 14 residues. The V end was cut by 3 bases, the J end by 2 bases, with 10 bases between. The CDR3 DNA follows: TGTGCCAGCAGTTTGGAATTGGGGCAAGAGACCCAGTACTTC. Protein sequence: CASSLELGQETQYF.

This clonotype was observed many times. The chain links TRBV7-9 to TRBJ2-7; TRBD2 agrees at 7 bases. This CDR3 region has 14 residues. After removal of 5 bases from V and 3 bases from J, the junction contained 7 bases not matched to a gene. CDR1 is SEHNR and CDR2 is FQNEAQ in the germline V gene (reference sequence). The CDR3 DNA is TGTGCCAGCAGCATCGAGCGGGACCTCTACGAGCAGTACTTC. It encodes CASSIERDLYEQYF. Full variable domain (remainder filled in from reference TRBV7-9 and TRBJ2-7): DTGVSQNPRHKITKRGQNVTFRCDPISEHNRLYWYRQTLGQGPEFLTYFQNEAQLEKSRLLSDRFSAERPKGSFSTLEIQRTEQGDSAMYLCASSIERDLYEQYFGPGTRLTVT.

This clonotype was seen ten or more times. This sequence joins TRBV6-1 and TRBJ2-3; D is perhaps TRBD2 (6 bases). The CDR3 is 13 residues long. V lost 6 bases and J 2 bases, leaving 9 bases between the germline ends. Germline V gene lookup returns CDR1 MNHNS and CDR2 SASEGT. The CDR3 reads CASSPRDTDTQYF. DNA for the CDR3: TGTGCCAGCAGCCCGCGGGACACAGATACGCAGTATTTT.

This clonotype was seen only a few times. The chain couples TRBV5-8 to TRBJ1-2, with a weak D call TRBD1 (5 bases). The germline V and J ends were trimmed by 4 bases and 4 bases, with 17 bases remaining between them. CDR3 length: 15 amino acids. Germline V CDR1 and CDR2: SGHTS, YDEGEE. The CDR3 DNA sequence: TGTGCCAGCAGCAGGAGCCGGGGCGCTGGCTATGGCTACACCTTC. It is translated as CASSRSRGAGYGYTF. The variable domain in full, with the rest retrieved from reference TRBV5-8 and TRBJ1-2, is EAGVTQSPTHLIKTRGQQATLRCSPISGHTSVYWYQQALGLGLQFLLWYDEGEERNRGNFPPRFSGRQFPNYSSELNVNALELEDSALYLCASSRSRGAGYGYTFGSGTRLTVV.

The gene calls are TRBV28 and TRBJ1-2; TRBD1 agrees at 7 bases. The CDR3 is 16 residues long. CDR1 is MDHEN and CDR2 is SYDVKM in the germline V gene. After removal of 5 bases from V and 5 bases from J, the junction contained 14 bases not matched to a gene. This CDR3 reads CASSHPYRGSEYGYTF. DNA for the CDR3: TGTGCCAGCAGTCATCCCTACAGGGGCTCGGAATATGGCTACACCTTC.

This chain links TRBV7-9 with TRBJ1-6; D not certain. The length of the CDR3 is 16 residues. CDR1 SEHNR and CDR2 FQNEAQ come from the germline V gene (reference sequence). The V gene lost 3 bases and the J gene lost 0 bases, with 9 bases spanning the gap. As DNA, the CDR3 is TGTGCCAGCAGCTTTGACACCAGCTCCTATAATTCACCCCTCCACTTT. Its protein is CASSFDTSSYNSPLHF.

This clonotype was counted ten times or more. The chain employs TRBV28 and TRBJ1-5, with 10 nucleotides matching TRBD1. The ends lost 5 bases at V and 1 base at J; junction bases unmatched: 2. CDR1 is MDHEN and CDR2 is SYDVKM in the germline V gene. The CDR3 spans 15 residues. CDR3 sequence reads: CASSKTGGSNQPQHF. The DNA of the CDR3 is TGTGCCAGCAGTAAGACAGGGGGCAGCAATCAGCCCCAGCATTTT.

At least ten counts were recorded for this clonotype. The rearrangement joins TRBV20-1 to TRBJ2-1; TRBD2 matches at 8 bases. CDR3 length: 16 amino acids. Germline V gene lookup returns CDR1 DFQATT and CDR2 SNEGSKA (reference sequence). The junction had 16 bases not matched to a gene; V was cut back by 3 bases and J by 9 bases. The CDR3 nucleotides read TGCAGTGCTAGGAGGAGTAGCGGGACCCTAGGGACTGAGCAGTTCTTC. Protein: CSARRSSGTLGTEQFF.

The CDR3 is CASSKTNTEAFF. CDR3 sequence (DNA): TGTGCCAGCTCTAAAACGAACACTGAAGCTTTCTTT. The rearrangement links TRBV27 to TRBJ1-1; D uncertain. This CDR3 comprises 12 residues. V lost 8 bases, J lost 1 base, and 8 bases lay in between. Germline V gene data show CDR1 as MNHEY and CDR2 as SMNVEV (reference sequence).

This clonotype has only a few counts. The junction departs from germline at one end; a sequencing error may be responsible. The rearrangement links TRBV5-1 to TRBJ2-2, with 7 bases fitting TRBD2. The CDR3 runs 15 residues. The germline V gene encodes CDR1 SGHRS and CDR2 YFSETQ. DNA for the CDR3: TGCGCCAGCAGCTTCGGGGGGACGAACGCCGGGGAGCTGTTTTTT. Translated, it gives CASSFGGTNAGELFF.

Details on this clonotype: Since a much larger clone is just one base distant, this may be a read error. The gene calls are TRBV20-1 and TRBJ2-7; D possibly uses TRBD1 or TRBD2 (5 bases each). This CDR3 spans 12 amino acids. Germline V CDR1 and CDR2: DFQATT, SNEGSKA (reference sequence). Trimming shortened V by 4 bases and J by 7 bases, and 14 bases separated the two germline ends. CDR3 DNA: TGCAGTGCTAATAGAGGGGAACGTGAGCAGTACTTC. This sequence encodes CSANRGEREQYF.

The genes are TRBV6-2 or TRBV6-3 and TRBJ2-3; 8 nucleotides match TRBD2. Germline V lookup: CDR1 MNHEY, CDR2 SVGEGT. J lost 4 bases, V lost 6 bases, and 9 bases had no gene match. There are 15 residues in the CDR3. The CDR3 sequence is CASSPSGSRADTQYF. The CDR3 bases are TGTGCCAGCAGCCCGAGCGGGAGTAGGGCAGATACGCAGTATTTT.

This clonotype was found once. CDR3 sequence: CSVCGRFANEQFF. In nucleotides, the CDR3 is TGCAGCGTTTGTGGGAGGTTCGCCAATGAGCAGTTCTTC. V and J are TRBV29-1 and TRBJ2-1; a weak D match, TRBD2 (6 bases). The CDR3 contains 13 residues. Germline CDR1 SQVTM, CDR2 ANQGSEA. V was cut by 5 bases and J by 6 bases, with 14 bases left in between.

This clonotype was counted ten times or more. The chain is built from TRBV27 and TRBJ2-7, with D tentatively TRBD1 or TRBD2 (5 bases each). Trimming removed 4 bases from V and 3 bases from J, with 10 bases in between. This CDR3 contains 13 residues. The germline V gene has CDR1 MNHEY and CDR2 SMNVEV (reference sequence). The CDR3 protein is CASSYRDRYEQYF. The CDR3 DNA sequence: TGTGCCAGCAGTTATCGGGACCGCTACGAGCAGTACTTC.

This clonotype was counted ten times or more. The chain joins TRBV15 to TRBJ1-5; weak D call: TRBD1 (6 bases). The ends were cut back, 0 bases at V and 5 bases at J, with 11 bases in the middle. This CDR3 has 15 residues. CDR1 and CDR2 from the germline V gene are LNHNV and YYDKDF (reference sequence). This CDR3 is CATSRERDIHQPQHF. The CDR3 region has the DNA TGTGCCACCAGCAGAGAGAGGGACATCCATCAGCCCCAGCATTTT.

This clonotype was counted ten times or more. This chain's CDR3 is CSARMDASYNEQFF. The DNA of the CDR3 is TGCAGTGCCAGAATGGACGCCTCCTACAATGAGCAGTTCTTC. The rearrangement uses TRBV20-1 and TRBJ2-1, with D hard to call. Germline V gives CDR1 DFQATT, CDR2 SNEGSKA (reference sequence). Trimming left V 6 bases short and J 0 bases short, with 12 bases between. The CDR3 is 14 amino acids.

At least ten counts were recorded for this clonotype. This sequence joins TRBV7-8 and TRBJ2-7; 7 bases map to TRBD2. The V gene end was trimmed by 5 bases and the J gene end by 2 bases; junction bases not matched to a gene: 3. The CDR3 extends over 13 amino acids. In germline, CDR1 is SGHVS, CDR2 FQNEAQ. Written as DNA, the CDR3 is TGTGCCAGCAGCCGCGGGAGCACCTACGAGCAGTACTTC. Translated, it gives CASSRGSTYEQYF.

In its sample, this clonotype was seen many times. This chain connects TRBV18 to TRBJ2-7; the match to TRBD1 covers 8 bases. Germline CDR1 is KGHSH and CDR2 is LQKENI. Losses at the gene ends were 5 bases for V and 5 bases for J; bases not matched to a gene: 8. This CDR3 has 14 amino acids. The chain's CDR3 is CASSIQDRVNEQYF. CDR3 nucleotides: TGTGCCAGCTCAATTCAGGACAGGGTGAACGAGCAGTACTTC.

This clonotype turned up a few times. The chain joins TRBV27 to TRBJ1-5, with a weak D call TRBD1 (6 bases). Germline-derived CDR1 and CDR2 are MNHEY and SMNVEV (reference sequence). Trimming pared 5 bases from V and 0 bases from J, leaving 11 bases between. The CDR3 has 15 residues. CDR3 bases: TGTGCCAGCAGTACAGGGCCCTATAGCAATCAGCCCCAGCATTTT. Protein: CASSTGPYSNQPQHF.

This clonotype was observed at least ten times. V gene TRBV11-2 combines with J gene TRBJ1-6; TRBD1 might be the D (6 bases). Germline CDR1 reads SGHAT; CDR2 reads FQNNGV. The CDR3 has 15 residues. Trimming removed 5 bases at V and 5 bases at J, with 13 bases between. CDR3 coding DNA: TGTGCCAGCAGCCCAAGACAGGATAATAATTCACCCCTCCACTTT. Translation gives CASSPRQDNNSPLHF.

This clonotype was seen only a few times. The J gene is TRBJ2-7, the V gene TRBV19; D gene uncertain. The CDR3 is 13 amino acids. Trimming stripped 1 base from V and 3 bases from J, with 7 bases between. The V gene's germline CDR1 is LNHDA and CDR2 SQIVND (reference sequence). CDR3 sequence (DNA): TGTGCCAGTAGTATAGTTAAGGGCTACGAGCAGTACTTC. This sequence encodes CASSIVKGYEQYF.

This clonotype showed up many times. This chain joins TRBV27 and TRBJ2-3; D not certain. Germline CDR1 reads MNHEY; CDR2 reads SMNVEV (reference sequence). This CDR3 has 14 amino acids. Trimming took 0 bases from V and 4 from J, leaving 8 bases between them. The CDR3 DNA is TGTGCCAGCAGTTTATCGATAACCTCAGATACGCAGTATTTT. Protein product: CASSLSITSDTQYF.

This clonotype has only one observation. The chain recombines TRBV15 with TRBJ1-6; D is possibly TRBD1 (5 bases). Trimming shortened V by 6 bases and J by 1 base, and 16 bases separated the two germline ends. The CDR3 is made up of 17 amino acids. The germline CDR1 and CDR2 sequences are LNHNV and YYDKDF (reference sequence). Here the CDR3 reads CATSSPGGDSYNSPLHF. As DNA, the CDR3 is TGTGCCACCAGTTCCCCCGGGGGGGATTCCTATAATTCACCCCTCCACTTT.

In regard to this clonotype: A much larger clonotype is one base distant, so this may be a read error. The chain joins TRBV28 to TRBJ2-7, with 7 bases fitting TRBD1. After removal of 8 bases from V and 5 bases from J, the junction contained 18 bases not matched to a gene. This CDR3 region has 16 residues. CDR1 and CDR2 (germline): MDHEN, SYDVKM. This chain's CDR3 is CASFARRDSRLNEQYF. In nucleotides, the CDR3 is TGTGCCAGCTTCGCCCGCCGGGACAGCCGTTTGAACGAGCAGTACTTC.

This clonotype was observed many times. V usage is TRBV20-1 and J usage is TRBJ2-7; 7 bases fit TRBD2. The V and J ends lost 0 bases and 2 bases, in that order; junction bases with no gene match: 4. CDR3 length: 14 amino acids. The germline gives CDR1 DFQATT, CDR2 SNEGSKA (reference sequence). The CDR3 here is CSARDWEGTYEQYF. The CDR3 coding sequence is TGCAGTGCTAGAGACTGGGAGGGGACCTACGAGCAGTACTTC.

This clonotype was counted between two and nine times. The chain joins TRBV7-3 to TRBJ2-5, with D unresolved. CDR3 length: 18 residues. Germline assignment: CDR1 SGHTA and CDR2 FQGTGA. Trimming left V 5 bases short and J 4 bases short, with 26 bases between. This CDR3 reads CASSAKVPVPPEVETQYF. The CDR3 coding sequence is TGTGCCAGCAGCGCGAAGGTTCCGGTCCCCCCTGAAGTAGAGACCCAGTACTTC.

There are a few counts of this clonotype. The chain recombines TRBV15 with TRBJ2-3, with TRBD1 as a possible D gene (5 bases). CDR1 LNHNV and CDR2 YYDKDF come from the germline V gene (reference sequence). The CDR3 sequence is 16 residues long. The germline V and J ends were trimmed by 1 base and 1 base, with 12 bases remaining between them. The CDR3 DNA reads TGTGCCACCAGCAGAGTACCAGGGTCGGGCACAGATACGCAGTATTTT. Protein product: CATSRVPGSGTDTQYF. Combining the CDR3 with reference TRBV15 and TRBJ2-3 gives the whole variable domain DAMVIQNPRYQVTQFGKPVTLSCSQTLNHNVMYWYQQKSSQAPKLLFHYYDKDFNNEADTPDNFQSRRPNTSFCFLDIRSPGLGDTAMYLCATSRVPGSGTDTQYFGPGTRLTVL.

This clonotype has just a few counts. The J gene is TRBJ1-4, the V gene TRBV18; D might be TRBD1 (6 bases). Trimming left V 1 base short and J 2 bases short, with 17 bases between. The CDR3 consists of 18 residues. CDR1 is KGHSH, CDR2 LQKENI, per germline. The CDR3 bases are TGTGCCAGCTCACCACGGACAGCTGGCGGGCTTACTAATGAAAAACTGTTTTTT. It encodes CASSPRTAGGLTNEKLFF.

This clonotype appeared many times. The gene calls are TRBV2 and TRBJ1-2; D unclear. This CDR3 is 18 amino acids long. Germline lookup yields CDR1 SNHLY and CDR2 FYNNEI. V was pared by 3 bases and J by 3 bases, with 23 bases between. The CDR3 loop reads CASSESPGLAPGYYGYTF. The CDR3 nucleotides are TGTGCCAGCAGTGAGTCTCCGGGTCTCGCTCCGGGGTACTATGGCTACACCTTC.

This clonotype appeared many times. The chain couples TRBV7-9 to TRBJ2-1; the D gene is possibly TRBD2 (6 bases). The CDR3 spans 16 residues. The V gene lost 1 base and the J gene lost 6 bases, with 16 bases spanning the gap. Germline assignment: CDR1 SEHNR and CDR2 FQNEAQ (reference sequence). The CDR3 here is CASSLDGGGRSNEQFF. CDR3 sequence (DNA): TGTGCCAGCAGCTTAGATGGCGGAGGGAGATCCAATGAGCAGTTCTTC.

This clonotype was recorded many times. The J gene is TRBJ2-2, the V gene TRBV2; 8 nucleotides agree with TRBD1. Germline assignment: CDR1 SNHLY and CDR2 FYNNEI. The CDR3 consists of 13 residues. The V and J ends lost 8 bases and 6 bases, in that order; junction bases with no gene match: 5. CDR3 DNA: TGTGCCAGCGGCGGACAGGGATCCGGGGAGCTGTTTTTT. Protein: CASGGQGSGELFF. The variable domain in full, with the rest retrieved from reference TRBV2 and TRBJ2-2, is EPEVTQTPSHQVTQMGQEVILRCVPISNHLYFYWYRQILGQKVEFLVSFYNNEISEKSEIFDDQFSVERPDGSNFTLKIRSTKLEDSAMYFCASGGQGSGELFFGEGSRLTVL.

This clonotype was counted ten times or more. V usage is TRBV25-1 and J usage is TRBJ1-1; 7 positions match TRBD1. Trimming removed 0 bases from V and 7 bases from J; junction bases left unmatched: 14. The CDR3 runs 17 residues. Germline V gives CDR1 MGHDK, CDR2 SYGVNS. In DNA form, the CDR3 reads TGTGCCAGCAGTGAATATCCAACCCCGACAGGGAGCAATGAAGCTTTCTTT. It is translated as CASSEYPTPTGSNEAFF.